A few counts support the clone carrying this T cell receptor beta chain. Its antigen is as yet unknown. Sequencing used immunoSEQ multiplex PCR; TCRdb keeps in-frame clones, though not all of them. The sample lists 95,000 to 130,000 clones, about nine tenths occurring once. There are 16 residues in the CDR3. CDR1 GTSNPN and CDR2 SVGIG come from the germline V gene (reference sequence). V lost 0 bases, J lost 1 base, and 13 bases lay in between. This sample is part of a study of graft-versus-host responses after intestinal transplantation. About the study: Recipients had multivisceral, liver-intestinal, or isolated intestinal transplants. All recipients were given anti-thymocyte globulin induction, and tacrolimus and steroids were then administered for around three years.

Findings of the study overall: HvG clone declines early post-transplant were associated with peak circulating GvH levels. There were GvH clones found in recipient marrow, and some of them appeared first in ileum or blood.

The sample in question was unstimulated CD4+ T cells sorted from spleen or lymph node cells, obtained before intestinal transplant. The J gene is TRBJ1-3, the V gene TRBV30; a weak D match, TRBD1 (6 bases). The TCR originated in a human donor who received an intestinal transplant. CDR3: CAWSVRTASSGNTIYF. In nucleotides, the CDR3 is TGTGCCTGGAGTGTAAGGACAGCCTCTTCTGGAAACACCATATATTTT.